This T cell receptor beta chain was documented in a study of long-term antiretroviral therapy in people with HIV. The V and J ends lost 5 bases and 10 bases, in that order; junction bases with no gene match: 10. The CDR3 spans 14 residues. Germline V lookup: CDR1 SGHAT, CDR2 FQNNGV. Prior to DNA extraction, the samples held about 0.9-11 million cryopreserved PBMC. Samples were assayed with immunoSEQ v3.0 at survey level. Data came from immunoSEQ multiplex PCR; TCRdb stores just in-frame clones and leaves some out. Here the sample spans some 35,000 clones, approximately 85% being singletons. The sample here was unsorted PBMCs, taken 2.2 years after starting antiretroviral therapy. This chain connects TRBV11-2 to TRBJ1-1; 10 bases map to TRBD1. This clonotype was obtained from a man between 18 and 35 years old with HIV. The CDR3 sequence: CASSLSPGTGAAFF. CDR3 DNA sequence: TGTGCCAGCAGCCTCAGTCCCGGGACAGGGGCAGCTTTCTTT.